One and the same sample provided the 7 T cell receptor beta chains below, sequenced in a study of T-cell memory formation after mild COVID-19. Via MiXCR, TCRdb re-called the 5' RACE reads, giving one row per CDR3 protein. The table lists around 450,000 distinct CDR3 sequences, about 19% of them singletons, with approximately 8.1% in the top ten. The sample comprised PBMCs or a T cell subset sorted from them (not recorded which). These receptors were obtained from an adult woman who had mild COVID-19 (a few samples of this study predate the infection). Cell type and time point are not known.

A few counts support this clonotype. The V and J genes are TRBV12-3 or TRBV12-4 and TRBJ1-5; TRBD1 might be the D (6 bases). The CDR3 runs to 16 residues. The V end lost 3 bases, the J end lost 4 bases, and 16 bases lay between the germline ends. The CDR3 region is CASSFTPGAPNQPQHF. The DNA for the CDR3 is TGTGCCAGCAGTTTCACCCCAGGGGCCCCAAATCAGCCCCAGCATTTT.

This clonotype was found a few times. The rearrangement joins TRBV20-1 to TRBJ2-2; D gene unclear. The CDR3 sequence is 14 residues long. Germline-derived CDR1 and CDR2 are DFQATT and SNEGSKA (reference sequence). V was clipped by 6 bases and J by 0 bases, with 11 bases between them. The CDR3 is CSATDAPNTGELFF. CDR3 coding DNA: TGCAGTGCGACGGACGCTCCGAACACCGGGGAGCTGTTTTTT.

This clonotype has only a few counts. This chain joins TRBV20-1 and TRBJ2-5; 8 nucleotides agree with TRBD1. The CDR3 length is 15 residues. Germline V gene sequence: CDR1 DFQATT, CDR2 SNEGSKA (reference sequence). J was trimmed by 5 bases and V by 6 bases; bases with no gene match: 14. The CDR3 here is CSANDRGSFGETQYF. CDR3 sequence (DNA): TGCAGTGCCAACGACAGGGGATCATTCGGGGAGACCCAGTACTTC.

The genes are TRBV3-1 and TRBJ2-5; D is unclear. This CDR3 has 13 amino acids. Trimming removed 2 bases at V and 0 bases at J, with 4 bases between. In germline, CDR1 is LGHDT, CDR2 YNNKEL (reference sequence). CDR3 protein: CASSQLYQETQYF. The CDR3 DNA sequence: TGTGCCAGCAGCCAACTGTACCAAGAGACCCAGTACTTC.

This clonotype was seen a few times. This chain connects TRBV24-1 to TRBJ2-1, with 12 bases identical to TRBD2. The CDR3 is 18 amino acids. V lost 2 bases to trimming and J lost 7 bases; unmatched junction nucleotides: 11. The germline V gene has CDR1 KGHDR and CDR2 SFDVKD. CDR3 region: CATSDSTRLAGALNEQFF. The CDR3 DNA reads TGTGCCACCAGTGATTCGACCAGACTAGCGGGGGCCCTGAATGAGCAGTTCTTC.

The chain links TRBV29-1 to TRBJ2-1; 11 bases align to TRBD2. V lost 8 bases and J lost 10; bases outside the gene matches: 10. The CDR3 spans 13 residues. From germline, CDR1 is SQVTM and CDR2 ANQGSEA. The CDR3 here is CSPRLAGSFEQFF. For the CDR3, the DNA is TGCAGCCCTAGACTAGCGGGAAGCTTCGAGCAGTTCTTC.

J is TRBJ1-1 and V is TRBV10-3; 7 bases map to TRBD1. This CDR3 spans 15 amino acids. Per germline, CDR1 ENHRY and CDR2 SYGVKD. J lost 4 bases, V lost 6 bases, and 11 bases had no gene match. This CDR3 is CAIRGVTGFSTEAFF. The CDR3 bases are TGTGCCATCAGGGGTGTGACAGGGTTCAGCACTGAAGCTTTCTTT.